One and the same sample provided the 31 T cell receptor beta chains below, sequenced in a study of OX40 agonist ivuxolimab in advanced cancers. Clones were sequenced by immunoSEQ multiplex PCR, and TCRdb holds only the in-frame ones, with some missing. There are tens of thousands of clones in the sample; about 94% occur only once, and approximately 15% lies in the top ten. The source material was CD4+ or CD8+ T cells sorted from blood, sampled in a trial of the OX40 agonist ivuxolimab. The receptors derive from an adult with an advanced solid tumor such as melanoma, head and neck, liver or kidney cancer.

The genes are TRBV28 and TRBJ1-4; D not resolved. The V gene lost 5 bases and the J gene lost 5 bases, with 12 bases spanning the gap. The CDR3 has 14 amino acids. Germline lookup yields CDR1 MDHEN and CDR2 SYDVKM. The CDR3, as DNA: TGTGCCAGCAGTCCCTTCCAAGGGAATGAAAAACTGTTTTTT. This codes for CASSPFQGNEKLFF.

The CDR3 spells CAQISSHEQYF. CDR3 DNA sequence: TGTGCCCAGATTTCGAGCCACGAGCAGTACTTC. The J gene is TRBJ2-7, the V gene TRBV30; D ambiguous. Germline V CDR1 and CDR2: GTSNPN, SVGIG (reference sequence). The V and J ends lost 8 bases and 5 bases respectively, with 13 bases between them. The CDR3 totals 11 residues.

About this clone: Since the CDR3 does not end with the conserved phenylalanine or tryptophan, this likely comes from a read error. The CDR3 coding sequence is TGTGCCAGCAGCGTAGAGTCGGAGCGGACGAACACTGAAGCTTTCTCT. Translating it yields CASSVESERTNTEAFS. The chain has TRBV9 and TRBJ1-1, with unresolved D. CDR1 and CDR2 from the germline V gene are SGDLS and YYNGEE. With 0 bases removed from V and 1 base from J, the gap between germline ends came to 13 bases. CDR3 length: 16 residues.

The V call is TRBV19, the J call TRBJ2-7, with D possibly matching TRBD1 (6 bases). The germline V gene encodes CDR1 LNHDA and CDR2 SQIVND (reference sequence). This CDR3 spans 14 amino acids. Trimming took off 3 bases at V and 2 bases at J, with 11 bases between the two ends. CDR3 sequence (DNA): TGTGCCAGTAGTATTGCAGGGGTCACCTACGAGCAGTACTTC. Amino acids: CASSIAGVTYEQYF.

CDR3 DNA sequence: TGCGCCAGCGGAGCCGGGACGGACTACGAGCAGTACTTC. Encoded protein: CASGAGTDYEQYF. The chain has TRBV10-2 and TRBJ2-7, with D possibly called TRBD1 or TRBD2 (5 bases each). The CDR3 has 13 residues. V was trimmed by 8 bases and J by 3 bases, leaving 14 bases between them. In germline, CDR1 is WSHSY, CDR2 SAAADI.

The chain's CDR3 is CASSRQWDRGRSGANVLTF. CDR3 in DNA: TGTGCCAGCAGCCGCCAATGGGACAGGGGAAGGTCTGGGGCCAACGTCCTGACTTTC. The gene calls are TRBV5-4 and TRBJ2-6, with TRBD1 matching over 10 bases. V gave up 4 bases and J gave up 1 base; unmatched junction bases: 11. This CDR3 has 19 amino acids. Looked up from germline, CDR1 is SGHNT and CDR2 is YYREEE (reference sequence).

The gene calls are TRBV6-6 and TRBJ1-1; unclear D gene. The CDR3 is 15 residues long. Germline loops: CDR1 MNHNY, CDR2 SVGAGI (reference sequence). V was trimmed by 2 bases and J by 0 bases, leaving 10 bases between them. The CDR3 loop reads CASSYRQGMNTEAFF. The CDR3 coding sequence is TGTGCCAGCAGTTACCGGCAAGGCATGAACACTGAAGCTTTCTTT.

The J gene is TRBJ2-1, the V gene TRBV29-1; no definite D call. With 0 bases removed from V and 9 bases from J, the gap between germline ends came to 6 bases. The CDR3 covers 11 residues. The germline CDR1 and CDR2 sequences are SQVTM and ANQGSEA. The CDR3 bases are TGCAGCGTTGAAGATCCCGGTGAGCAGTTCTTC. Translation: CSVEDPGEQFF.

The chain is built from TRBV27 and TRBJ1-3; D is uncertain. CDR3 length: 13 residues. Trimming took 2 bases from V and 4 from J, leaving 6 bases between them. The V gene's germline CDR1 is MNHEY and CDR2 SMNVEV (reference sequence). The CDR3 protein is CASSLNSGNTIYF. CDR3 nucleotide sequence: TGTGCCAGCAGTTTAAACAGCGGAAACACCATATATTTT.

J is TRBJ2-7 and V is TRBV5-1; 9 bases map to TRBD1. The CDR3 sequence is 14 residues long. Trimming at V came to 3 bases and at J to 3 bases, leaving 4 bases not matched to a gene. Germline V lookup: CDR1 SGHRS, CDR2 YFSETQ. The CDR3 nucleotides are TGCGCCAGCAGCTCTCCGGGACAGGGCTACGAGCAGTACTTC. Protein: CASSSPGQGYEQYF. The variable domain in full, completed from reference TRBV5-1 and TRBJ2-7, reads KAGVTQTPRYLIKTRGQQVTLSCSPISGHRSVSWYQQTPGQGLQFLFEYFSETQRNKGNFPGRFSGRQFSNSRSEMNVSTLELGDSALYLCASSSPGQGYEQYFGPGTRLTVT.

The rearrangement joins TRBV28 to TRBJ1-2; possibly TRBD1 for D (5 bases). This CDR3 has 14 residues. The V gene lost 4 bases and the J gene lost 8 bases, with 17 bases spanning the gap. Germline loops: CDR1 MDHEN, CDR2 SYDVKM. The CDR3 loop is CASSYPLRGDGYTF. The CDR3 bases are TGTGCCAGCAGTTATCCTCTGAGAGGGGACGGCTACACCTTC.

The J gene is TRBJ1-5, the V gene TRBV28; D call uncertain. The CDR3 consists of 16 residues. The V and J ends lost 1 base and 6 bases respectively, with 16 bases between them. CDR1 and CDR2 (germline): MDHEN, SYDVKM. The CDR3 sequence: CASSLYTLGPGQPQHF. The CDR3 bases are TGTGCCAGCAGTTTATACACCCTTGGCCCGGGTCAGCCCCAGCATTTT.

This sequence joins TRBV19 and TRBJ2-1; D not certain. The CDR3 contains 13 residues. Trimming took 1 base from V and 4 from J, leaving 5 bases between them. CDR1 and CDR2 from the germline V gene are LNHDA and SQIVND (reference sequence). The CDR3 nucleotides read TGTGCCAGTAGTATAGTGCGGTACAATGAGCAGTTCTTC. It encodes CASSIVRYNEQFF.

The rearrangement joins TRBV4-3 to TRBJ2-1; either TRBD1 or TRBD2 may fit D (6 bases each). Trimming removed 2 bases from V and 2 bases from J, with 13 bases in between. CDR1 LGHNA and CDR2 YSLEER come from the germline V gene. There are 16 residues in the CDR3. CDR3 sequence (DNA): TGCGCCAGCAGCCAAAGTGGGGGGCGCACCTACAATGAGCAGTTCTTC. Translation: CASSQSGGRTYNEQFF.

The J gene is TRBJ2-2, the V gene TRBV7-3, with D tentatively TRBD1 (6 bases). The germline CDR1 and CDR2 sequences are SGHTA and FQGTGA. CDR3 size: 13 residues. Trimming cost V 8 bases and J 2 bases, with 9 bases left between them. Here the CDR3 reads CASEGVNTGELFF. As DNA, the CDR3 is TGTGCCAGCGAGGGGGTCAACACCGGGGAGCTGTTTTTT.

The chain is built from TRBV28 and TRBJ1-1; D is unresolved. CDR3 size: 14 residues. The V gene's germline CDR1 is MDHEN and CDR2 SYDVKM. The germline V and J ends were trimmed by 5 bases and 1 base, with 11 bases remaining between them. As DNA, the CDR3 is TGTGCCAGCAGTCCCTGGGATCGGAACACTGAAGCTTTCTTT. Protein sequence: CASSPWDRNTEAFF. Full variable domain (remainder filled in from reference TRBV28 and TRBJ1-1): DVKVTQSSRYLVKRTGEKVFLECVQDMDHENMFWYRQDPGLGLRLIYFSYDVKMKEKGDIPEGYSVSREKKERFSLILESASTNQTSMYLCASSPWDRNTEAFFGQGTRLTVV.

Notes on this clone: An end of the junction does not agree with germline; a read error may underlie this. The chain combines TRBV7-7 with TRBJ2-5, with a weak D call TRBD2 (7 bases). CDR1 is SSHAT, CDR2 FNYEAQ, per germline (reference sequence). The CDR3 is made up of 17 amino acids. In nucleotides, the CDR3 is TGTGCTAGCAGCTTCCCCGCGGGGGCACGGTACCAAGAGACCCAGTACTTC. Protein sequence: CASSFPAGARYQETQYF.

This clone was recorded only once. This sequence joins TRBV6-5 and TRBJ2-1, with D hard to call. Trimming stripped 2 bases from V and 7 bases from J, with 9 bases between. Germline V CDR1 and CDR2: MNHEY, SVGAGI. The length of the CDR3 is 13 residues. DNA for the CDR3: TGTGCCAGCAGTTACGCAGAAATTAATGAGCAGTTCTTC. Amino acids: CASSYAEINEQFF.

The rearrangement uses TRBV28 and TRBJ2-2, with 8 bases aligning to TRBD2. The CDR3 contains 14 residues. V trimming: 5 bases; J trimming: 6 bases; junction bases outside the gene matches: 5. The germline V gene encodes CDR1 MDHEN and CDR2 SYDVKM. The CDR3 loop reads CASSTGLAPGELFF. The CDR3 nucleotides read TGTGCCAGCAGTACCGGACTAGCCCCCGGGGAGCTGTTTTTT.

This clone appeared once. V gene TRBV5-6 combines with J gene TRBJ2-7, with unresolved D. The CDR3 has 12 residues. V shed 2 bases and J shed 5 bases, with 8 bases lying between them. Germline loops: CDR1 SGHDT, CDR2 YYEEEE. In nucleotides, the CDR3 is TGTGCCAGCAGCTTAGGTGCCCACGAGCAGTACTTC. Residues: CASSLGAHEQYF.

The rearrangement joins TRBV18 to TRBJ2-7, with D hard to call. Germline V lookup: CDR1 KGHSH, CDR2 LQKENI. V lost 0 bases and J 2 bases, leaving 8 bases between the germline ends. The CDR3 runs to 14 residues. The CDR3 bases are TGTGCCAGCTCACCACCGCTTAGAACCTACGAGCAGTACTTC. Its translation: CASSPPLRTYEQYF.

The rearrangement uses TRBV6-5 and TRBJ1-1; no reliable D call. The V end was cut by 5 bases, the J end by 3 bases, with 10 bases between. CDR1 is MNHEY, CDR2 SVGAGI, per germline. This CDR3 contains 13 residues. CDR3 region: CASSPSQYTEAFF. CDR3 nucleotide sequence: TGTGCCAGCAGTCCATCCCAGTACACTGAAGCTTTCTTT.

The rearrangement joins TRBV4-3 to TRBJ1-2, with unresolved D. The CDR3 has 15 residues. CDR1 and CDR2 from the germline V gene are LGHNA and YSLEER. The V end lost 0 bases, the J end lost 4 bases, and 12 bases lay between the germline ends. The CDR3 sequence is CASSQEDGPVYGYTF. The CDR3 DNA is TGCGCCAGCAGCCAAGAGGATGGGCCGGTCTATGGCTACACCTTC.

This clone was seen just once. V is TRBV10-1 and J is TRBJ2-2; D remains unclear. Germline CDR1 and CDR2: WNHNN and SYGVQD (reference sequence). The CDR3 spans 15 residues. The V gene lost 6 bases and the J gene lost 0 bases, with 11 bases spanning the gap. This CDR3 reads CASRLPFANTGELFF. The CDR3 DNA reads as TGCGCCAGCAGGTTGCCGTTCGCGAACACCGGGGAGCTGTTTTTT.

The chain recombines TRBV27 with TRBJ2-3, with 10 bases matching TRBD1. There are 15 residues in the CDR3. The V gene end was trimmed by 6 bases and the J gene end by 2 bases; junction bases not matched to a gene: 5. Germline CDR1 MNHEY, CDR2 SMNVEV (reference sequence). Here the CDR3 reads CASSTGQGNTDTQYF. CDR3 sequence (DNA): TGTGCCAGCAGCACGGGACAGGGGAACACAGATACGCAGTATTTT.

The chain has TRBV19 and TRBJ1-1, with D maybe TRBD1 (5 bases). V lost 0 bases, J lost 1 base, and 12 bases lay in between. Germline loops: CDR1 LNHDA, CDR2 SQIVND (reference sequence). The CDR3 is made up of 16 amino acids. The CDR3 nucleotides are TGTGCCAGTAGTATAGATCAGGGACTGGGGAACACTGAAGCTTTCTTT. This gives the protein CASSIDQGLGNTEAFF. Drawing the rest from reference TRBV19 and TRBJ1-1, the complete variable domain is DGGITQSPKYLFRKEGQNVTLSCEQNLNHDAMYWYRQDPGQGLRLIYYSQIVNDFQKGDIAEGYSVSREKKESFPLTVTSAQKNPTAFYLCASSIDQGLGNTEAFFGQGTRLTVV.

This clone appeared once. CDR3 DNA sequence: TGTGCCAGCAGCCCAGGGTCAGGGGGGAACTATGGCTACACCTTC. Translated: CASSPGSGGNYGYTF. The rearrangement joins TRBV9 to TRBJ1-2; TRBD1 aligns across 7 bases. This CDR3 spans 15 amino acids. V was clipped by 4 bases and J by 2 bases; unmatched bases: 8. Germline CDR1 and CDR2: SGDLS and YYNGEE.

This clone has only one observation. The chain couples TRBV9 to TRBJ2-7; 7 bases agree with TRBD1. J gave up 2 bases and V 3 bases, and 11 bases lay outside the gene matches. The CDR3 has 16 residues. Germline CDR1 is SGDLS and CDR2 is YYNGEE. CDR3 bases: TGTGCCAGCAGCGAGACTCCCAGGGACAGCCCCTACGAGCAGTACTTC. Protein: CASSETPRDSPYEQYF.

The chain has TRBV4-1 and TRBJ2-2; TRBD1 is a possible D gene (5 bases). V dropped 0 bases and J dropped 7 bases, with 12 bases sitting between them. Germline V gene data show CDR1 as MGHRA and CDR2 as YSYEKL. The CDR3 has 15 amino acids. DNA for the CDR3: TGCGCCAGCAGCCAAGAGCCAGGGTACCGCGGGGAGCTGTTTTTT. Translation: CASSQEPGYRGELFF.

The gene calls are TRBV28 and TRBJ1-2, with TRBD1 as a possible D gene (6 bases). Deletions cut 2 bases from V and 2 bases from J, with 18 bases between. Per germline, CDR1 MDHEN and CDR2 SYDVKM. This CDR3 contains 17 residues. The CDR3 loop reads CASSLPPGGGPNYGYTF. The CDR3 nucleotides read TGTGCCAGCAGTTTACCCCCGGGAGGGGGTCCCAACTATGGCTACACCTTC.

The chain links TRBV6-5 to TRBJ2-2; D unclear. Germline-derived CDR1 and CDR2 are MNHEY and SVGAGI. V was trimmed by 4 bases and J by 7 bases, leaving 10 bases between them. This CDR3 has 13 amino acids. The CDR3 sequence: CASSWSDSGELFF. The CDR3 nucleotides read TGTGCCAGCAGTTGGTCAGATAGCGGGGAGCTGTTTTTT.